These 26 T cell receptor beta chains came from one sample sequenced in a study of chemoradiotherapy in HPV16-positive cancers. Clones were read by immunoSEQ multiplex PCR, and TCRdb kept only the in-frame ones, dropping some. The data contain about 880 clones, around 89% of them singletons. This specimen was tumor tissue, taken from a patient who underwent chemoradiotherapy. These receptors came from a human donor with HPV-associated anogenital cancer.

This sequence joins TRBV30 and TRBJ2-1; perhaps TRBD1 as D (6 bases). The CDR3 consists of 14 residues. V lost 2 bases and J 0 bases, leaving 8 bases between the germline ends. In germline, CDR1 is GTSNPN, CDR2 SVGIG (reference sequence). The CDR3 DNA reads TGTGCCTGGAGTACAGGGACCTCCTACAATGAGCAGTTCTTC. It is translated as CAWSTGTSYNEQFF.

The CDR3, as DNA: TGCGCCAGCAGAGTTGAGCCGTCGGATCCCGAAGCTTTCTTT. Encoded protein: CASRVEPSDPEAFF. The rearrangement joins TRBV5-1 to TRBJ1-1; D is uncertain. Germline V gene lookup returns CDR1 SGHRS and CDR2 YFSETQ. This CDR3 has 14 amino acids. With 5 bases removed from V and 8 bases from J, the gap between germline ends came to 19 bases.

This rearrangement joins TRBV4-1 to TRBJ1-1, with a tentative D call TRBD1 (6 bases). The CDR3 totals 13 residues. CDR1 and CDR2 (germline): MGHRA, YSYEKL. V was pared by 3 bases and J by 7 bases, with 12 bases between. DNA for the CDR3: TGCGCCAGCAGCCATCCAGGGGAAATTGAAGCTTTCTTT. It yields the protein CASSHPGEIEAFF.

The chain joins TRBV21-1 to TRBJ1-2. TRBV21-1 is a recognized pseudogene. The CDR3 consists of 12 residues. Written as DNA, the CDR3 is TGTGCCAGCAACTCACGAAACTGGGGCTACACCTTC. Its protein product is CASNSRNWGYTF.

This clone has just a few counts. The chain couples TRBV29-1 to TRBJ1-5; D is unclear. This CDR3 has 12 amino acids. The ends were cut back, 4 bases at V and 4 bases at J, with 8 bases in the middle. Per germline, CDR1 SQVTM and CDR2 ANQGSEA. This CDR3 reads CSVGQDNQPQHF. The CDR3 DNA reads as TGCAGCGTTGGTCAGGATAATCAGCCCCAGCATTTT.

The chain recombines TRBV19 with TRBJ1-5; D gene unclear. The V end was cut by 8 bases, the J end by 0 bases, with 20 bases between. Germline CDR1 and CDR2: LNHDA and SQIVND (reference sequence). CDR3 length: 17 amino acids. Here the CDR3 reads CASLGRYSSNSNQPQHF. The CDR3 coding sequence is TGTGCCAGTCTAGGACGGTACAGCAGCAATAGCAATCAGCCCCAGCATTTT.

The gene calls are TRBV30 and TRBJ2-4; D is perhaps TRBD2 (6 bases). This CDR3 is built from 14 residues. Germline CDR1 GTSNPN, CDR2 SVGIG (reference sequence). Trimming removed 1 base from V and 12 bases from J, with 19 bases in between. In nucleotides, the CDR3 is TGTGCCTGGAGTGGCGGGGCAGGGATTCTTTATCAGTACTTC. Encoded protein: CAWSGGAGILYQYF. The complete variable domain, with remaining parts taken from reference TRBV30 and TRBJ2-4, reads SQTIHQWPATLVQPVGSPLSLECTVEGTSNPNLYWYRQAAGRGLQLLFYSVGIGQISSEVPQNLSASRPQDRQFILSSKKLLLSDSGFYLCAWSGGAGILYQYFGAGTRLSVL.

This clone was picked up one time. J is TRBJ2-5 and V is TRBV5-1; the D is unclear. The CDR3 contains 15 residues. Deletions cut 1 base from V and 0 bases from J, with 10 bases between. CDR1 and CDR2 from the germline V gene are SGHRS and YFSETQ. As DNA, the CDR3 is TGCGCCAGCAGCTTGACGGGCAGGTACCAAGAGACCCAGTACTTC. Translated: CASSLTGRYQETQYF.

This clone has just one count. V and J are TRBV6-5 and TRBJ2-3; 7 positions match TRBD2. After removal of 4 bases from V and 2 bases from J, the junction contained 6 bases not matched to a gene. CDR3 length: 15 amino acids. The germline V gene encodes CDR1 MNHEY and CDR2 SVGAGI. CDR3 coding DNA: TGTGCCAGCAGTTTCCGGGACTACTACACAGATACGCAGTATTTT. Translating gives CASSFRDYYTDTQYF.

The CDR3 spells CASSGTGSRTEAFF. The CDR3 DNA sequence: TGTGCCAGCAGCGGAACAGGGAGTCGAACTGAAGCTTTCTTT. The chain uses TRBV5-8 and TRBJ1-1, with D maybe TRBD1 (6 bases). CDR3 length: 14 amino acids. Germline V gene lookup returns CDR1 SGHTS and CDR2 YDEGEE. Trimming took off 4 bases at V and 5 bases at J, with 15 bases between the two ends.

In this sample, this clone turned up once. The V gene is TRBV30, the J gene TRBJ2-7, with D perhaps matching TRBD1 (5 bases). The germline V gene has CDR1 GTSNPN and CDR2 SVGIG (reference sequence). The CDR3 runs to 12 residues. The ends were cut back, 3 bases at V and 12 bases at J, with 18 bases in the middle. As DNA, the CDR3 is TGTGCCTGGAGCCCCTGGGGCCCCCCCGGGTACTTC. Protein product: CAWSPWGPPGYF.

This sequence joins TRBV7-2 and TRBJ2-3, with a possible D match to TRBD2 (6 bases). Germline CDR1 is SGHTA and CDR2 is FQGNSA. There are 12 residues in the CDR3. V lost 3 bases, J lost 8 bases, and 9 bases lay in between. CDR3 region: CASSFGGVTQYF. CDR3 bases: TGTGCCAGCAGCTTCGGGGGTGTTACGCAGTATTTT. Based on the CDR3 plus reference TRBV7-2 and TRBJ2-3, the full variable domain is GAGVSQSPSNKVTEKGKDVELRCDPISGHTALYWYRQSLGQGLEFLIYFQGNSAPDKSGLPSDRFSAERTGGSVSTLTIQRTQQEDSAVYLCASSFGGVTQYFGPGTRLTVL.

The chain links TRBV5-1 to TRBJ2-7, with TRBD2 matching over 10 bases. Trimming cost V 5 bases and J 4 bases; bases outside gene matches: 9. Germline values: CDR1 SGHRS, CDR2 YFSETQ. This CDR3 contains 15 residues. CDR3 nucleotides: TGCGCCAGCAGTTTAACTAGCGGGACCTTATACGAGCAGTACTTC. It is translated as CASSLTSGTLYEQYF.

The rearrangement uses TRBV9 and TRBJ2-1; D may be TRBD2 (6 bases). The V end was cut by 6 bases, the J end by 2 bases, with 12 bases between. CDR3 length: 14 residues. Per germline, CDR1 SGDLS and CDR2 YYNGEE. The DNA of the CDR3 is TGTGCCAGCACGGGCGGGACCGCCTACAATGAGCAGTTCTTC. This encodes CASTGGTAYNEQFF. Full variable domain (remainder filled in from reference TRBV9 and TRBJ2-1): DSGVTQTPKHLITATGQRVTLRCSPRSGDLSVYWYQQSLDQGLQFLIQYYNGEERAKGNILERFSAQQFPDLHSELNLSSLELGDSALYFCASTGGTAYNEQFFGPGTRLTVL.

The chain joins TRBV4-1 to TRBJ1-2; 7 bases match TRBD1. The CDR3 is made up of 16 amino acids. Germline V gene lookup returns CDR1 MGHRA and CDR2 YSYEKL. V gave up 4 bases and J gave up 5 bases; unmatched junction bases: 13. The CDR3 bases are TGCGCCAGCAGCCCAGTATGGGCAGGGGGGGAGTATGGCTACACCTTC. Residues: CASSPVWAGGEYGYTF.

For the CDR3, the DNA is TGTGCCAGTAGTCCCCGGGACACAGGGGGCAGGTATGGCTACACCTTC. Its protein product is CASSPRDTGGRYGYTF. The rearrangement joins TRBV19 to TRBJ1-2, with 9 bases aligning to TRBD1. Germline V gene lookup returns CDR1 LNHDA and CDR2 SQIVND (reference sequence). CDR3 size: 16 residues. Germline trimming cut 5 bases from V and 5 bases from J; bases unmatched to any gene: 12. The full variable domain, in which reference TRBV19 and TRBJ1-2 provide the parts outside the CDR3, is DGGITQSPKYLFRKEGQNVTLSCEQNLNHDAMYWYRQDPGQGLRLIYYSQIVNDFQKGDIAEGYSVSREKKESFPLTVTSAQKNPTAFYLCASSPRDTGGRYGYTFGSGTRLTVV.

The genes are TRBV11-3 and TRBJ2-7; the D is unclear. The V end lost 2 bases, the J end lost 6 bases, and 11 bases lay between the germline ends. The germline gives CDR1 SGHNT, CDR2 YENEEA. CDR3 length: 13 residues. The CDR3 bases are TGTGCCAGCAGCTTAACCCCAGTGCTCGAGCAGTACTTC. Protein product: CASSLTPVLEQYF. Supplemented by reference TRBV11-3 and TRBJ2-7, the full variable domain reads EAGVVQSPRYKIIEKKQPVAFWCNPISGHNTLYWYLQNLGQGPELLIRYENEEAVDDSQLPKDRFSAERLKGVDSTLKIQPAELGDSAVYLCASSLTPVLEQYFGPGTRLTVT.

Here the CDR3 reads CAISESDSRSYEQYF. CDR3 DNA sequence: TGTGCCATCAGTGAGTCAGACAGCCGCTCCTACGAGCAGTACTTC. The J gene is TRBJ2-7, the V gene TRBV10-3; tentative D call: TRBD1 (5 bases). Per the germline V gene, CDR1 is ENHRY and CDR2 is SYGVKD. V was cut by 0 bases and J by 0 bases, with 9 bases left in between. The CDR3 spans 15 residues.

V is TRBV27 and J is TRBJ1-4; unclear D gene. CDR3 length: 15 amino acids. Germline CDR1 MNHEY, CDR2 SMNVEV (reference sequence). Trimming cost V 5 bases and J 3 bases, with 13 bases left between them. CDR3 DNA: TGTGCCAGCAGTCCGATGGGAGGTGCTAATGAAAAACTGTTTTTT. Its translation is CASSPMGGANEKLFF.

The J gene is TRBJ2-3, the V gene TRBV14, with 9 nucleotides matching TRBD2. The CDR3 totals 18 residues. Germline trimming cut 2 bases from V and 4 bases from J; bases unmatched to any gene: 13. Per the germline V gene, CDR1 is SGHDN and CDR2 is FVKESK. The DNA for the CDR3 is TGTGCCAGCAGCCAACGGATCCTACTAGCGGGTAGGGCAGATACGCAGTATTTT. It is translated as CASSQRILLAGRADTQYF.

V gene TRBV11-2 combines with J gene TRBJ2-5; D remains ambiguous. The CDR3 is made up of 13 amino acids. The germline CDR1 and CDR2 sequences are SGHAT and FQNNGV. V lost 7 bases to trimming and J lost 5 bases, with 14 bases between them. The CDR3 reads CASTLQPSETQYF. The CDR3 DNA follows: TGTGCCAGCACATTACAGCCTTCGGAGACCCAGTACTTC.

The V gene is TRBV12-5, the J gene TRBJ1-2, with TRBD1 as a possible D gene (5 bases). V was shortened by 5 bases and J by 4 bases, with 20 bases between the two germline ends. CDR1 is LGHNT, CDR2 FRNRAP, per germline. The CDR3 covers 16 residues. The CDR3 sequence is CASGPPGREGRYGYTF. CDR3 sequence (DNA): TGTGCTAGTGGTCCACCCGGCAGGGAGGGCCGCTATGGCTACACCTTC. Variable domain in full (rest from reference TRBV12-5 and TRBJ1-2): DARVTQTPRHKVTEMGQEVTMRCQPILGHNTVFWYRQTMMQGLELLAYFRNRAPLDDSGMPKDRFSAEMPDATLATLKIQPSEPRDSAVYFCASGPPGREGRYGYTFGSGTRLTVV.

The chain couples TRBV28 to TRBJ2-5; no definite D call. V lost 3 bases and J 4 bases, leaving 12 bases between the germline ends. Germline V lookup: CDR1 MDHEN, CDR2 SYDVKM. CDR3 length: 14 amino acids. The CDR3 loop reads CASSFQSQRETQYF. The CDR3 DNA follows: TGTGCCAGCAGTTTTCAGTCACAGAGAGAGACCCAGTACTTC. Looking up the rest from reference TRBV28 and TRBJ2-5 gives the full variable domain: DVKVTQSSRYLVKRTGEKVFLECVQDMDHENMFWYRQDPGLGLRLIYFSYDVKMKEKGDIPEGYSVSREKKERFSLILESASTNQTSMYLCASSFQSQRETQYFGPGTRLLVL.

V usage is TRBV11-3 and J usage is TRBJ2-2, with D perhaps matching TRBD1 (5 bases). V shed 2 bases and J shed 4 bases, with 11 bases lying between them. Germline V gene sequence: CDR1 SGHNT, CDR2 YENEEA. This CDR3 is built from 15 residues. CDR3: CASSLTGPGTGELFF. DNA for the CDR3: TGTGCCAGCAGCTTAACAGGTCCGGGCACCGGGGAGCTGTTTTTT.

The chain couples TRBV25-1 to TRBJ2-1; D is possibly TRBD1 or TRBD2 (7 bases each). V gave up 8 bases and J gave up 8 bases, with 13 bases separating them. This CDR3 region has 12 residues. From germline, CDR1 is MGHDK and CDR2 SYGVNS. The CDR3 reads CASEQGRDEQFF. In nucleotides, the CDR3 is TGTGCCAGCGAACAGGGGAGGGATGAGCAGTTCTTC.

The gene calls are TRBV7-2 and TRBJ1-2, with a tentative D call TRBD1 (5 bases). V gave up 4 bases and J gave up 7 bases, with 16 bases separating them. There are 14 residues in the CDR3. Germline V gene data show CDR1 as SGHTA and CDR2 as FQGNSA. The DNA of the CDR3 is TGTGCCAGCAGCTCCTCTCCGGGGGAGGGTGGCTACACCTTC. Protein: CASSSSPGEGGYTF.